A selection of T cell receptor beta chains follows, all from one sample in a study of cytomegalovirus exposure and HLA in healthy donors. Clones were sequenced by immunoSEQ multiplex PCR, and TCRdb holds only the in-frame ones, with some missing. The sample consists of 50,000 or so clones, about 81% of them appearing once. Material for sequencing was PBMCs. These receptors were obtained from a boy younger than 18 in good health and CMV-seropositive. CDR3s include the opening cysteine and the closing phenylalanine or tryptophan. A D gene is named only where the DNA matches it firmly. Clone size is not always given. Where it is, it says once, few, many or a class for expanded clones.

D gene	J gene	clone size	V gene	CDR3 DNA	CDR3 protein
.	TRBJ1-5	.	TRBV6-6	TGTGCCAGCAGTTTGACAGGCCCCACGGGTCAGCCCCAGCATTTT	CASSLTGPTGQPQHF
.	TRBJ2-7	.	TRBV18	TGTGCCAGCTCACCACCTCGACTGCTCTACGAGCAGTACTTC	CASSPPRLLYEQYF
.	TRBJ1-6	once	TRBV5-1	TGCGCCAGCAGCTTGGGTTCCGGACGGACAAATTCACCCCTCCACTTT	CASSLGSGRTNSPLHF
.	TRBJ2-7	.	TRBV7-8	TGTGCCAGCAGACATATCGCGGAACGCGAGCAGTACTTC	CASRHIAEREQYF
TRBD1	TRBJ2-7	.	TRBV7-9	TGTGCCAGCAGCCGAAAAAACAGGGGGTCTTACGAGCAGTACTTC	CASSRKNRGSYEQYF
TRBD2	TRBJ2-5	.	TRBV7-9	TGTGCCAGCAGCTCTCGACTAGCGGGGTACCAAGAGACCCAGTACTTC	CASSSRLAGYQETQYF
TRBD2	TRBJ2-7	.	TRBV7-3	TGTGCCAGCAGCTTATCCCCGGGACTAGCTCACGAGCAGTACTTC	CASSLSPGLAHEQYF
.	TRBJ2-5	.	TRBV11-2	TGTGCCAGCAGCGAGACAGGAGGTGAGACCCAGTACTTC	CASSETGGETQYF
.	TRBJ2-3	.	TRBV2	TGTGCCAGCAAAGCAGGGTCGACGGCAGATACGCAGTATTTT	CASKAGSTADTQYF
.	TRBJ2-7	.	TRBV7-8	TGTGCCAGCAGCTTAGCGACGGCCCAGGTGCAGTACTTC	CASSLATAQVQYF
TRBD1	TRBJ2-7	.	TRBV4-1	TGCGCCAGCAGCCGGCCTCCGGGACAGGGCTCCTACGAGCAGTACTTC	CASSRPPGQGSYEQYF
TRBD2	TRBJ2-7	.	TRBV5-1	TGCGCCAGCAGCGCGAGCGGGGGCACCTACGAGCAGTACTTC	CASSASGGTYEQYF
.	TRBJ2-2	.	TRBV7-9	TGTTCCAGCAGCTCCGGATTTAGCTATGCCGGGGAGCTGTTTTTT	CSSSSGFSYAGELFF
TRBD2	TRBJ2-1	few	TRBV5-4	TGTGCCAGCAGGTCGGGGGGGCAGGAGTTCTTC	CASRSGGQEFF
.	TRBJ2-1	.	TRBV7-3	TGTGCCAGCAGCTCGAGGCCCAACAATGAGCAGTTCTTC	CASSSRPNNEQFF
TRBD2	TRBJ2-7	.	TRBV7-9	TGTTCCAGCAGCTTCTCCTACATAGCGGGGGCAGCTTACGAGCAGTACTTC	CSSSFSYIAGAAYEQYF
.	TRBJ1-2	once	TRBV12-5	TGTGCTAGTGGTTTGGGACTCGCAGGGTTAGGTGGCTACACCTTC	CASGLGLAGLGGYTF
.	TRBJ1-3	.	TRBV5-6	TGTGCCAGCAGCGTTGGACTTACCAGCGCTGGAAACACCATATATTTT	CASSVGLTSAGNTIYF
.	TRBJ2-3	.	TRBV5-4	TGTGCCAGCAGTTCACAACAAAACAGGGACGCAGATACGCAGTATTTT	CASSSQQNRDADTQYF
.	TRBJ1-6	.	TRBV6-5	TGTGCCAGCAGTTATTGGACACCCCGTGAGGGGGCCCTCCACTTT	CASSYWTPREGALHF
TRBD1	TRBJ2-3	.	TRBV6-4	TGTGCCAGCAAGGGGGACAGGGAGGCAGATACGCAGTATTTT	CASKGDREADTQYF
TRBD2	TRBJ2-1	.	TRBV19	TGTGCCAGTAGTATTACTAGCGGGGGGGCTGGTGCGGTTTGGGAGCAGTTCTTC	CASSITSGGAGAVWEQFF
.	TRBJ2-1	.	TRBV7-8	TGTGCCAGCAGCTTACGACCCCTTGGATCAGGGCAGTTCTTC	CASSLRPLGSGQFF
TRBD1	TRBJ1-5	.	TRBV6-5	TGTGCCAGCAGGCGCCTGAATAGGGACAGTCAGCCCCAGCATTTT	CASRRLNRDSQPQHF
.	TRBJ1-3	.	TRBV11-2	TGTGCCAGCAGCTTAGAAAGGGAGGACACCATATATTTT	CASSLEREDTIYF
.	TRBJ1-3	.	TRBV7-9	TGTGCCAGCAGCTACTATTCAGGGCGCTCTGGAAACACCATATATTTT	CASSYYSGRSGNTIYF
.	TRBJ2-7	once	TRBV7-8	TGTGCCAGCAGCCTATCCCGCTACGAGCAGTACTTC	CASSLSRYEQYF
.	TRBJ2-6	.	TRBV5-1	TGCGCCAGCAGCTTCACGCAGCCGGGAGCTGGGGCCAACGTCCTGACTTTC	CASSFTQPGAGANVLTF
.	TRBJ1-1	once	TRBV5-1	TGCGCCAGCAGCTTGACTTCCAACACTGAAGCTTTCTTT	CASSLTSNTEAFF
.	TRBJ2-7	.	TRBV6-1	TGTGCCAGCAGTGGCCTATTCTTTCCCCTCGAGCAGTACTTC	CASSGLFFPLEQYF
.	TRBJ1-2	.	TRBV29-1	TGCAGCGTCGGTGGGGGGGCGCTTGGCTACACCTTC	CSVGGGALGYTF
TRBD2	TRBJ2-5	once	TRBV7-9	TGTGCCAGCAGCCGCGGGGGGACCCAAGAGACCCAGTACTTC	CASSRGGTQETQYF
.	TRBJ1-2	.	TRBV7-9	TGTGCCAGCAGCTTACTGGGGAGGAATGGCTACACCTTC	CASSLLGRNGYTF
.	TRBJ2-5	.	TRBV27	TGTGCCAGCAGTTTCGGAGGACAAGAGACCCAGTACTTC	CASSFGGQETQYF
TRBD2	TRBJ2-3	.	TRBV25-1	TGTGCCAGCAGTGAACCAGCGGGGAGCACAGATACGCAGTATTTT	CASSEPAGSTDTQYF
TRBD1	TRBJ2-2	.	TRBV5-4	TGTGCCAGCGGCTCAGGGACAGCCCTCACCGGGGAGCTGTTTTTT	CASGSGTALTGELFF
TRBD2	TRBJ2-1	.	TRBV10-3	TGTGCCATCATGGGCCGGGGGGAGGACAATGAGCAGTTCTTC	CAIMGRGEDNEQFF
TRBD1	TRBJ2-7	.	TRBV5-1	TGCGCCAGCAGTTCGGGACAGGGTGTCGAGCAGTACTTC	CASSSGQGVEQYF
TRBD2	TRBJ2-1	once	TRBV7-6	TGTGCCAGCAGCCGTGGTCTTGAGACTAGCGGAGACAATGAGCAGTTCTTC	CASSRGLETSGDNEQFF
.	TRBJ1-3	.	TRBV5-1	TGCGCCAGCAGCTCAGATTTTGCAAACACCATATATTTT	CASSSDFANTIYF
.	TRBJ2-1	.	TRBV10-3	TGTGCCATCAGTGAATCCGGGGGGCCTGGTGATGAGCAGTTCTTC	CAISESGGPGDEQFF
.	TRBJ1-5	once	TRBV19	TGTGCCAGTACTGGCTTGAACAGGGATCAGCCCCAGCATTTT	CASTGLNRDQPQHF
TRBD2	TRBJ2-7	.	TRBV7-2	TGTGCCAGCAGCACCTTAGCGGGGGGGCTTTACGAGCAGTACTTC	CASSTLAGGLYEQYF
TRBD2	TRBJ2-6	.	TRBV6-5	TGTGCCAGCCATGCGGGAGGGAGCGGGGCCAACGTCCTGACTTTC	CASHAGGSGANVLTF